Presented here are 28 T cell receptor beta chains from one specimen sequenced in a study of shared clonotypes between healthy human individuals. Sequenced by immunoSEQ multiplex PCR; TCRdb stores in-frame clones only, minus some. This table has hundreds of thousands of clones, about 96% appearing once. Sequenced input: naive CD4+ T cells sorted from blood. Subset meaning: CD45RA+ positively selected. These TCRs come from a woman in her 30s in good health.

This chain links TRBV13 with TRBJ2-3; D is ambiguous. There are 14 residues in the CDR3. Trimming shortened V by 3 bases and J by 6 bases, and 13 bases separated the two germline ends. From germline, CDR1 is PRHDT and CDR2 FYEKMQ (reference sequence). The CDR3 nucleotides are TGTGCCAGCAGCTTTCTTGGCGGCAGGGATACGCAGTATTTT. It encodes CASSFLGGRDTQYF.

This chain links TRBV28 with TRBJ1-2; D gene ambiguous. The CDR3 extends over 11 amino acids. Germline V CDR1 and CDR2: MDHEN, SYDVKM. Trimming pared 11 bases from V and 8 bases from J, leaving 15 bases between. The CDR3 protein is CAARSLGGYTF. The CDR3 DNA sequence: TGTGCCGCTCGGTCCCTTGGGGGCTACACCTTC.

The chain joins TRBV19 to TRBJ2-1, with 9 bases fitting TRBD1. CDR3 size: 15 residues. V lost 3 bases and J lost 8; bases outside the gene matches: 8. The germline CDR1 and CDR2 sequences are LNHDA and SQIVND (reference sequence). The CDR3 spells CASSIGSTGGYEQFF. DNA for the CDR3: TGTGCCAGTAGTATTGGGTCAACAGGGGGCTATGAGCAGTTCTTC.

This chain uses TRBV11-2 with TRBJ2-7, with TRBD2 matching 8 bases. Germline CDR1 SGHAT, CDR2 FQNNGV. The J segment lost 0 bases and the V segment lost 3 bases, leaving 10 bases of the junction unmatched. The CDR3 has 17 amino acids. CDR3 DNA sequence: TGTGCCAGCAGCTTCCGGATAACTAGCGGTAGCTCCTACGAGCAGTACTTC. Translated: CASSFRITSGSSYEQYF.

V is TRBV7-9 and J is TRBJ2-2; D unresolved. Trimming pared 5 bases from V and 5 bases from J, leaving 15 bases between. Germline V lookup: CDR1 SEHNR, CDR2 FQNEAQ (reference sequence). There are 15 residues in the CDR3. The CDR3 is CASSPGRYGTGELFF. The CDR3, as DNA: TGTGCCAGCAGCCCCGGACGCTACGGGACCGGGGAGCTGTTTTTT.

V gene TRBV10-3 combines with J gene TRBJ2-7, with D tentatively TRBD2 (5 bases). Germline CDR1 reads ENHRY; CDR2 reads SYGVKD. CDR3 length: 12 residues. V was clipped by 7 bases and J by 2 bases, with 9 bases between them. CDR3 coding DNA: TGTGCCATCAAAAGCGGTACCTACGAGCAGTACTTC. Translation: CAIKSGTYEQYF.

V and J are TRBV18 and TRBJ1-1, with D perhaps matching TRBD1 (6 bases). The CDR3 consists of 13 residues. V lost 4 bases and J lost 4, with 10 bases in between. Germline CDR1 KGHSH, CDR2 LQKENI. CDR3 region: CASSRTGTTEAFF. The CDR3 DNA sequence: TGTGCCAGCTCACGAACAGGGACCACTGAAGCTTTCTTT.

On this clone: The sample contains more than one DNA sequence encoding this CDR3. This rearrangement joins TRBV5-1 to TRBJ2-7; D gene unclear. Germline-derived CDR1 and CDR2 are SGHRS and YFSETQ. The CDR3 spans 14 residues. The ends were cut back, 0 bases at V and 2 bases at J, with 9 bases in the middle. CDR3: CASSLAGATYEQYF. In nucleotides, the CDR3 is TGCGCCAGCAGCTTGGCCGGAGCAACCTACGAGCAGTACTTC.

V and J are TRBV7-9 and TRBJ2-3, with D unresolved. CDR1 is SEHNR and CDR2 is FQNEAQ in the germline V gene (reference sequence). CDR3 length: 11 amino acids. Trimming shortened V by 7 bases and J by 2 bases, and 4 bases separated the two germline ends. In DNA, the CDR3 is TGTGCCAGCACCCTCACAGATACGCAGTATTTT. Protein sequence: CASTLTDTQYF. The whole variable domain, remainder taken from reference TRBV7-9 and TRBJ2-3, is DTGVSQNPRHKITKRGQNVTFRCDPISEHNRLYWYRQTLGQGPEFLTYFQNEAQLEKSRLLSDRFSAERPKGSFSTLEIQRTEQGDSAMYLCASTLTDTQYFGPGTRLTVL.

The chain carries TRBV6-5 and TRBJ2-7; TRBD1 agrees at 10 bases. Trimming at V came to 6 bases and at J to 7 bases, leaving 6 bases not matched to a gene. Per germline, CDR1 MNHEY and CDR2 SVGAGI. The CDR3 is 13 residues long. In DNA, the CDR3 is TGTGCCAGCAGACGACAGGGGGCGAGGGAGCAGTACTTC. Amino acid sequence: CASRRQGAREQYF.

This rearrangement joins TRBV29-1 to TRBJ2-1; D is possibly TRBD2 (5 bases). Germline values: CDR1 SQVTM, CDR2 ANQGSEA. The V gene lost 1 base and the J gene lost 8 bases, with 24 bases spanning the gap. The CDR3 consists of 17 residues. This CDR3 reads CSVEGLARTAGLDEQFF. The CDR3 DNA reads TGCAGCGTTGAAGGTCTAGCACGGACGGCAGGTCTGGATGAGCAGTTCTTC.

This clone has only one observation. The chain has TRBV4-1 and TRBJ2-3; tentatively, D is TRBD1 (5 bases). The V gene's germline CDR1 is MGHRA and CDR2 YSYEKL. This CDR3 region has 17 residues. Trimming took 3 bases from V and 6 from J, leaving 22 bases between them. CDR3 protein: CASSHTPRTPKSDTQYF. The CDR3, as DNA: TGCGCCAGCAGCCACACCCCCCGGACACCAAAATCGGATACGCAGTATTTT.

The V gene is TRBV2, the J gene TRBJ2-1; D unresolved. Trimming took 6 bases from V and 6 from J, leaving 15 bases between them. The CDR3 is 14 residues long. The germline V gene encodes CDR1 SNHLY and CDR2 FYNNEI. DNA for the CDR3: TGTGCCAGCAGGCCGGCCGGGCAGTTCAATGAGCAGTTCTTC. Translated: CASRPAGQFNEQFF.

Here the CDR3 DNA reads TGTGCCAGTAGTGCAGACAGGGGAAATCAGCCCCAGCATTTT. Its translation is CASSADRGNQPQHF. The V call is TRBV19, the J call TRBJ1-5, with TRBD1 matching over 8 bases. Germline trimming cut 5 bases from V and 4 bases from J; bases unmatched to any gene: 4. Germline CDR1 is LNHDA and CDR2 is SQIVND (reference sequence). The CDR3 spans 14 residues.

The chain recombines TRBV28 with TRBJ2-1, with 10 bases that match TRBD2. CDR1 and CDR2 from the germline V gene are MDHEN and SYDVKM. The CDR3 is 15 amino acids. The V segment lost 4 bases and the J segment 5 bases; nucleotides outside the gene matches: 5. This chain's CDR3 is CASSSLAGDDNEQFF. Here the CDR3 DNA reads TGTGCCAGCAGTTCTCTAGCGGGAGACGACAATGAGCAGTTCTTC.

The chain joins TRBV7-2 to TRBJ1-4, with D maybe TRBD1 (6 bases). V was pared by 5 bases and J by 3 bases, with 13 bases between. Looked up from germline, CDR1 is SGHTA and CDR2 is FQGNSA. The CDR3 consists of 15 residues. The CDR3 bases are TGTGCCAGCAGCCTCAGACAGGCGTCTAATGAAAAACTGTTTTTT. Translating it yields CASSLRQASNEKLFF.

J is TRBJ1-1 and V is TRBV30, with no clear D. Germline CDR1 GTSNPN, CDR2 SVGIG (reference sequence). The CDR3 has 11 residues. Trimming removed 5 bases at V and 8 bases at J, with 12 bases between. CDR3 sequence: CAWGRHAEAFF. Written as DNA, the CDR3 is TGTGCCTGGGGCCGACACGCCGAAGCTTTCTTT. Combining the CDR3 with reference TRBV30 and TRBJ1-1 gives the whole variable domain SQTIHQWPATLVQPVGSPLSLECTVEGTSNPNLYWYRQAAGRGLQLLFYSVGIGQISSEVPQNLSASRPQDRQFILSSKKLLLSDSGFYLCAWGRHAEAFFGQGTRLTVV.

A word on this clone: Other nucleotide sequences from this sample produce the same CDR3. The CDR3 loop is CASSPQGGETQYF. Written as DNA, the CDR3 is TGTGCCAGCTCGCCCCAGGGTGGGGAGACCCAGTACTTC. The chain employs TRBV18 and TRBJ2-5, with D possibly TRBD1 on 5 matching bases. The V gene's germline CDR1 is KGHSH and CDR2 LQKENI. The V gene lost 6 bases and the J gene lost 5 bases, with 13 bases spanning the gap. The CDR3 is made up of 13 amino acids. Together with reference TRBV18 and TRBJ2-5, the CDR3 gives the full variable domain: NAGVMQNPRHLVRRRGQEARLRCSPMKGHSHVYWYRQLPEEGLKFMVYLQKENIIDESGMPKERFSAEFPKEGPSILRIQQVVRGDSAAYFCASSPQGGETQYFGPGTRLLVL.

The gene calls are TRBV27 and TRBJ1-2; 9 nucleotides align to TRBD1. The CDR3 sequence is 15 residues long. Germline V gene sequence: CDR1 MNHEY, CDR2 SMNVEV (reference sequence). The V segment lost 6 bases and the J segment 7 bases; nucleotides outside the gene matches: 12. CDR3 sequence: CASSRRDRGAGGYTF. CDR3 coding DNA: TGTGCCAGCAGCCGTAGAGACAGGGGGGCTGGTGGCTACACCTTC.

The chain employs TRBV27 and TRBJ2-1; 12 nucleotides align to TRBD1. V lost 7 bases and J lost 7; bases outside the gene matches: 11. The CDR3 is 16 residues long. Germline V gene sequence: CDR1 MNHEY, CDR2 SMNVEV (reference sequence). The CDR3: CASNRDRDRGPNEQFF. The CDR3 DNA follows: TGTGCCAGCAACCGGGACCGGGACAGGGGGCCTAATGAGCAGTTCTTC.

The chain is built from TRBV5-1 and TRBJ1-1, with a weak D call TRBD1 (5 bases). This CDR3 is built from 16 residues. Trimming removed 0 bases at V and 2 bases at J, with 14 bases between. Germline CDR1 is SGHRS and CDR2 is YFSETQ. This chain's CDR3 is CASSLVPGSVNTEAFF. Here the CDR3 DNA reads TGCGCCAGCAGCTTGGTTCCAGGGAGTGTCAACACTGAAGCTTTCTTT.

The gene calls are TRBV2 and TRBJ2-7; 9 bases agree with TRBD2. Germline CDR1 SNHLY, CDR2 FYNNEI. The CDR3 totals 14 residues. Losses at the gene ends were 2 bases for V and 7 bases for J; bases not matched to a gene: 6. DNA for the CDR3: TGTGCCAGCAGTGAAAATCTAGCGGGATATGAGCAGTACTTC. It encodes CASSENLAGYEQYF.

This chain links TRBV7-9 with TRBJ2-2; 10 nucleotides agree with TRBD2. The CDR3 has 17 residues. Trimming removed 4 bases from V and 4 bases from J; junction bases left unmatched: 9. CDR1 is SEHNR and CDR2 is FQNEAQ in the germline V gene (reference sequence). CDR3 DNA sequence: TGTGCCAGCAGCTCCCCAGCGGGAGGGCCGGGCACCGGGGAGCTGTTTTTT. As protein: CASSSPAGGPGTGELFF.

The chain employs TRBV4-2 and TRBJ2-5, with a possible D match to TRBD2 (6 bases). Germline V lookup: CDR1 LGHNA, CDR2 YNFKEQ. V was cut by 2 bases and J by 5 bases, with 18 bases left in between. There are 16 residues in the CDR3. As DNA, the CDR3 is TGTGCCAGCAGCCAATGGCCGGGAGCGACTCTGGAGACCCAGTACTTC. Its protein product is CASSQWPGATLETQYF.

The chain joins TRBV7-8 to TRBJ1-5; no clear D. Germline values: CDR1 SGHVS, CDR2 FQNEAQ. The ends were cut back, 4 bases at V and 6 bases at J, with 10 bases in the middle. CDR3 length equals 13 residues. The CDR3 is CASSYLPAQPQHF. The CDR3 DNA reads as TGTGCCAGCAGCTACCTACCGGCTCAGCCCCAGCATTTT.

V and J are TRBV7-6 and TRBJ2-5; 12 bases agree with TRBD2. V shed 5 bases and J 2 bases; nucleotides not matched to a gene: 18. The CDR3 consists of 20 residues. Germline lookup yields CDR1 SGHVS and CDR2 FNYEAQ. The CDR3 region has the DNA TGTGCCAGCAGCGGACTCAGGAAGGGTGCGACTAGCGGGAGACAAGAGACCCAGTACTTC. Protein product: CASSGLRKGATSGRQETQYF.

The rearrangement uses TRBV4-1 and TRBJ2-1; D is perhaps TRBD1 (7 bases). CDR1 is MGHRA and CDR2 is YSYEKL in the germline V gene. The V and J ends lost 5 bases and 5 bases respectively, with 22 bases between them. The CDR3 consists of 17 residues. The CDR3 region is CASSTRGGGTSNNEQFF. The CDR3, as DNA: TGCGCCAGCAGCACCCGAGGGGGCGGGACGTCGAACAATGAGCAGTTCTTC.

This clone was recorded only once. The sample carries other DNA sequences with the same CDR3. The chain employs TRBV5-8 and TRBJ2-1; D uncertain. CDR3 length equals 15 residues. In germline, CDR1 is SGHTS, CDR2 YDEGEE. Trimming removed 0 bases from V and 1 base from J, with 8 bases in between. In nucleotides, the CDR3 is TGTGCCAGCAGCTTGGCCGGGTCTTCCTACAATGAGCAGTTCTTC. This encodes CASSLAGSSYNEQFF.